Detailed here is one T cell receptor (beta chain). The length of the CDR3 is 14 residues. Germline values: CDR1 MNHEY, CDR2 SMNVEV (reference sequence). V was cut by 4 bases and J by 8 bases, with 15 bases left in between. TCRdb fed the PCR reads into MiXCR, producing one record per CDR3 protein. The sample includes approximately 630,000 distinct CDR3 sequences, less than 30% of them seen just once. The sample belongs to a study of molecular identifiers for immune sequencing clone quantification. This TCR was recovered from a human donor in good health. Some libraries in this study had Jurkat cell RNA spiked in. The chain couples TRBV27 to TRBJ2-1; tentatively, D is TRBD1 or TRBD2 (5 bases each). Input material: naive CD8+ T cells from blood, with Jurkat cell RNA spiked in. Subset described: FACS-sorted CD8+CD4-CCR7+CD45RA+ naive T cells. Written as DNA, the CDR3 is TGTGCCAGCAGTTCACCGGGACGCCCCCATGAGCAGTTCTTC. It specifies CASSSPGRPHEQFF.